The present entry profiles one T cell receptor (beta chain) with its context. Its target is unknown. This specimen belongs to a study of human T cells and chemical hapten exposure. Noted time point: pre-sensitization, week 0. Noted treatment: therapeutic diphenylcyclopropenone sensitization with weekly scalp DPC. From whole blood left unfractionated, total RNA was extracted. TCRdb re-analysed the RACE reads in MiXCR, keeping a single row per CDR3 protein. In the table there are 100,000 to 150,000 distinct CDR3 sequences, roughly 13% of which are singletons. Whole-study results and caveats: Compared to controls, expanded TCRs made significantly more large clusters of similar CDR3s.

The CDR3 contains 15 residues. Trimming removed 3 bases from V and 4 bases from J, with 15 bases in between. Per germline, CDR1 LGHNA and CDR2 YSLEER. The rearrangement uses TRBV4-3 and TRBJ1-2, with a possible D match to TRBD1 (6 bases). The sequence was collected from a woman in her late teens or twenties with alopecia areata. Some clones in this sample may be carry-over from other donors' samples. The material was whole blood, obtained in connection with sensitization to the hapten diphenylcyclopropenone (DPC). The DNA of the CDR3 is TGCGCCAGCAGCCACCCGACAGGTCCACCCTATGGCTACACCTTC. It translates to CASSHPTGPPYGYTF.